This TCR beta chain was observed in a study of shared clonotypes between healthy human individuals. Notes on the study in general: Lower generation probabilities were found for non-shared clonotypes than for those shared by all four donors. Represented genetic and exposure-history diversity was restricted by having few donors.

In the naive CD8 group, cells lacked CD45RO and were positively selected for CCR7, so terminally differentiated effector memory CD45RA+ cells were left out. TCRdb keeps only in-frame clones here, not all; method: immunoSEQ multiplex PCR. This table has some 2 million clones, about 95% appearing once. The CDR3 length is 11 residues. The germline V gene has CDR1 GTSNPN and CDR2 SVGIG (reference sequence). The ends were cut back, 5 bases at V and 7 bases at J, with 11 bases in the middle. This clone was seen just once. As yet, its antigen is unknown. The TCR was taken from a young man in good health. The chain uses TRBV30 and TRBJ2-5; D remains unclear. Sequenced material: naive CD8+ T cells sorted from blood. CDR3 residues: CAWEVGWTQYF. The CDR3, as DNA: TGTGCCTGGGAGGTAGGATGGACCCAGTACTTC.